This TCR beta chain is drawn from a study of regulatory T cells in long-lasting Graves disease. Germline values: CDR1 SNHLY, CDR2 FYNNEI. V lost 6 bases and J lost 8, with 11 bases in between. The CDR3 sequence is 12 residues long. The time point is: newly diagnosed GD, antithyroid drugs for less than 3 months. There was RNA extracted from PBMCs, and the TCR library was made from it. In its sample, this clonotype was seen many times. What it binds is unknown. CDR3-region Arm-PCR and iRepertoire HTBI primers produced the TCR beta libraries. MiXCR was run by TCRdb on the multiplex PCR reads, yielding one entry per CDR3 protein. The data show 600,000 to 650,000 distinct CDR3 sequences, 15% to 20% seen once. Overall study findings and caveats: Accuracy may have suffered from the small sample size.

These data also featured in a second study, about T cells in Graves' hyperthyroidism and ophthalmopathy. Per that study: Those with hyperthyroidism were 18 to 65 years old, newly diagnosed, and ill for under 2 months.

The sample here was peripheral blood mononuclear cells (PBMCs), taken at new diagnosis, from a patient treated with antithyroid drugs. J is TRBJ2-1 and V is TRBV2; D gene uncertain. This TCR derives from a woman under 40 with Graves disease. CDR3 residues: CASSYSDYEQFF. The CDR3 region has the DNA TGTGCCAGCAGCTACTCCGACTATGAGCAGTTCTTC.